This T cell receptor (beta chain) was identified in a study of a mutant IDH1 vaccine in newly diagnosed glioma (dated by TCRdb to the early 2020s). Study-level background: Vaccination started 4-6 weeks after radiotherapy alone, or was given together with temozolomide cycles in the groups whose treatment included chemotherapy. Before enrollment, most patients had been given radiochemotherapy with temozolomide as standard therapy, while the rest had received either radiotherapy alone or temozolomide alone. Peripheral blood was collected at six visits: V03 (baseline), V05, V07, V10, V12 and V13. For exploratory analyses, about two dozen treated patients had longitudinal TCRB deep sequencing done wherever samples were available. Of the roughly 30 treated patients, approximately 60% were male and roughly 40% were female, and a mean age of roughly 40 years was recorded. The week-35 safety follow-up was designated visit V12, and the week-47 end of study was designated visit V13.

The time point label, as the study defines it: week 47, end of study. Each vaccine dose, consisting of 300 ug of a 20-mer mutant IDH1 peptide in Montanide, was administered subcutaneously with topical imiquimod. Patients were given eight vaccinations, in weeks 1, 3, 5, 7, 11, 15, 19 and 23, which matched visits V03 through V10. Donors had newly diagnosed WHO grade 3 or 4 IDH1-mutant astrocytomas with loss of nuclear ATRX. The samples were drawn from NOA16, a multicentre, single-arm, open-label phase I trial in Germany that tested a mutant IDH1 peptide vaccine in humans for the first time. Genomic DNA for TCRB sequencing was extracted from EDTA blood using the DNeasy Blood and Tissue Kit. Points on this clone: Its antigen is still unknown. Base qualities are not provided; no much larger clone lies one nucleotide away.

The paper's findings and limits, for the study overall: Selection of PBMC samples for TCRB deep sequencing was based on availability. Vaccine-induced immune responses across multiple MHC alleles were detected in approximately 94% of patients. The authors stated that sample limitations prevented analyses of patient blood samples from being reproduced. Pseudoprogression appeared unrelated to alterations in the top peripheral T cell clonotypes detected by TCRB sequencing.

Library construction relied on the immunoSEQ multiplex PCR assay. Following the manufacturer's protocol, the hsTCRB Kit was used to amplify rearranged TCR beta chain sequences. An Illumina MiSeq was used to sequence the TCRB libraries. The authors' pipeline ran thus. Demultiplexing, trimming and gene mapping were performed with the kit vendor's proprietary platform. Imported from immuneACCESS, the table was reduced by TCRdb to in-frame sequences with V and J called. These copies leave out some clones; in studies compared against another copy, an unresolved V gene accounts for under half, and the cause of the remainder is not known. V, J and clone size reflect that table, while D and trimming were determined from the DNA. This sample gives under 40,000 clones in total; roughly 90% of them show up just once. The ten largest clones capture 2% to 2.5% of the sample. The CDR1 and CDR2 encoded by the germline V gene are MNHNS and SASEGT. The CDR3 contains 11 residues, cysteine and phenylalanine counted. The kept DNA is CDR3 alone, 33 bases in frame from the first base. Trimming removed 5 bases from V and 7 bases from J, leaving 6 bases between the germline ends.

The V and J genes are TRBV6-1 and TRBJ1-5, with the D segment identity uncertain. The sequence derives from a man aged 35 to 55 with glioma. This specimen consisted of PBMCs, obtained from a glioma patient whose treatment included an IDH1 peptide vaccine. The nucleotide sequence is given as TGTGCCAGCAGTCAGAGACAGCCCCAGCATTTT. Protein translation: CASSQRQPQHF.